The 3 T cell receptor beta chains listed next were all sequenced from one sample in a study of Ad26.COV2.S vaccination and SARS-CoV-2 variants. Treatment of the sample: about 20 received Ad26.COV2.S at low or high dose, single or two shots; about 5 received placebo; per-sample allocation not given. Sampling was performed 63 days after the first vaccine or placebo injection. Repertoires were generated with immunoSEQ multiplex PCR, while TCRdb's copy carries only in-frame clones and drops some. This table has some 390,000 clones, around 89% appearing once. The material sequenced was peripheral blood, taken in a trial of Ad26.COV2.S vaccine versus placebo. The receptor source for this set is a person between 18 and 65 years old who received the Ad26.COV2.S COVID-19 vaccine or a placebo.

V is TRBV5-6 and J is TRBJ2-1; D gene uncertain. V lost 4 bases and J lost 5, with 10 bases in between. This CDR3 has 13 amino acids. Germline CDR1 SGHDT, CDR2 YYEEEE. CDR3 sequence (DNA): TGTGCCAGCAGCGTTGTCGAAAACAATGAGCAGTTCTTC. Amino acid sequence: CASSVVENNEQFF.

The chain recombines TRBV18 with TRBJ2-1, with 9 nucleotides matching TRBD2. V lost 2 bases, J lost 4 bases, and 3 bases stayed unmatched. The germline CDR1 and CDR2 sequences are KGHSH and LQKENI. This CDR3 is built from 15 residues. CDR3 sequence: CASSPAGGTYNEQFF. The CDR3 DNA follows: TGTGCCAGCTCACCAGCGGGAGGGACGTACAATGAGCAGTTCTTC.

This chain links TRBV6-4 with TRBJ2-1; 15 bases are a match to TRBD2. V was pared by 7 bases and J by 13 bases, with 5 bases of the junction left unmatched. This CDR3 contains 13 residues. The germline V gene has CDR1 MRHNA and CDR2 SNTAGT. CDR3 nucleotides: TGTGCCAGCAAAGGACTAGCGGGAGGGAAACAGTTCTTC. Protein product: CASKGLAGGKQFF.